This T cell receptor (beta chain) was profiled in a study of blood T cells in healthy people across ages. Overall study results and limits: Higher naive T cell percentage went strongly together with higher TCR beta diversity. Investigators viewed diversity estimates from one million T cells as underestimates, the study reported. Expanded clonotype changes were possibly confounded by unknown donor CMV status.

With a J-beta primer mix and a sample-barcoded 5' primer, a second PCR ran roughly 6 to 11 cycles. Each of the samples gave a minimum of 2.5 million paired-end reads that contained CDR3. Via MiXCR, TCRdb re-called the 5' RACE reads, giving one row per CDR3 protein. Here the sample spans about 640,000 distinct CDR3 sequences, about 30% being singletons. This clonotype came up many times. No antigen is known for it. Germline V gene lookup returns CDR1 SQVTM and CDR2 ANQGSEA. V shed 4 bases and J 8 bases; nucleotides not matched to a gene: 7. CDR3 length: 12 residues. The sequence derives from a woman older than 75 in good health. This chain uses TRBV29-1 with TRBJ1-1, with 7 bases that match TRBD1. The sequenced sample was blood. The DNA for the CDR3 is TGCAGCGTTGGAAGACAGGGTAAAGAAGCTTTCTTT. It is translated as CSVGRQGKEAFF.